This T cell receptor beta chain was sequenced in a study of blood T cell repertoires in COVID-19. In its sample, this clone was seen once. The CDR3 runs 15 residues. Measured with immunoSEQ multiplex PCR; TCRdb has only the in-frame clones, and not every one. Seen here are some 200,000 clones, about nine tenths observed once, and the top ten hold about 4%. The source is a woman in her forties with acute COVID-19. The sequenced sample was PBMCs or T cells enriched from blood (not recorded which). This chain links TRBV7-5 with TRBJ1-6; the table names TRBD1, a call not compared with the DNA. TRBV7-5 constitutes a pseudogene. DNA of the CDR3: TGTGCCAGAAGCTCCTCGTTGGCCAATAATTCACCCCTCCACTTT. It specifies CARSSSLANNSPLHF.